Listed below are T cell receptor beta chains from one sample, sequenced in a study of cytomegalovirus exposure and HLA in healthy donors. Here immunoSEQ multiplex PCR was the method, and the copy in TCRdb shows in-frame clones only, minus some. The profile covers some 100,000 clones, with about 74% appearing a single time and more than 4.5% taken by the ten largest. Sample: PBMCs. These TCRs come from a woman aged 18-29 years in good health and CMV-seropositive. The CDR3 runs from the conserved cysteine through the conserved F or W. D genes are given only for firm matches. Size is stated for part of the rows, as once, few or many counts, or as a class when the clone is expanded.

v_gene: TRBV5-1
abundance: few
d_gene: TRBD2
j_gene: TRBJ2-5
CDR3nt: TGCGCCAGCAGCTTGGGTCCTAGAGCGGGATATACGGAGACCCAGTACTTC
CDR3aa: CASSLGPRAGYTETQYF

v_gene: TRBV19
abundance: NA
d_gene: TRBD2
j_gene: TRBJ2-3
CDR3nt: TGTGCCAGTAGTATCTGGCGGGAGGGCCCGGCAGATACGCAGTATTTT
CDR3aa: CASSIWREGPADTQYF

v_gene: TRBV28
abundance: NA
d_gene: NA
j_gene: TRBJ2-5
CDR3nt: TGTGCCAGCAGCAGGCTCCAAGAGACCCAGTACTTC
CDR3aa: CASSRLQETQYF

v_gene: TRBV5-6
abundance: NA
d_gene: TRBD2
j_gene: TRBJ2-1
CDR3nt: TGTGCCAGCAGCTTTAGCGGGATAGGCAATGAGCAGTTCTTC
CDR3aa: CASSFSGIGNEQFF

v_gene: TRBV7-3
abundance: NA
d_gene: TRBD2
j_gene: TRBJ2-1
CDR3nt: TGTGCCAGCAGCCCCTCTAGCGGGAGCTCCTACAATGAGCAGTTCTTC
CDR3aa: CASSPSSGSSYNEQFF

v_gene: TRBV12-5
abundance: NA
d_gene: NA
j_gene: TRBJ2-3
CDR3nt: TGTGCTAGTCGCCGCGGGACTGCCACCACAGATACGCAGTATTTT
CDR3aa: CASRRGTATTDTQYF

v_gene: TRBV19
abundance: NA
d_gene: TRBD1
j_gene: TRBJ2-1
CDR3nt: TGTGCCAGTAAGACCACAGACGGGACAGGCCGAACGGAGCAGTTCTTC
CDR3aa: CASKTTDGTGRTEQFF

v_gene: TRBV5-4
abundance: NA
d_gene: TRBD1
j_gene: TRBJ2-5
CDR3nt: TGTGCCAGCACTGTCGGACAGGGAGAGACCCAGTACTTC
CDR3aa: CASTVGQGETQYF

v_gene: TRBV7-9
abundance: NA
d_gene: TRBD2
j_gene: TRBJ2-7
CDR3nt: TGTGCCAGCAGCTTTTCCAGCGGGAGCTCCTACGAGCAGTACTTC
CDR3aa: CASSFSSGSSYEQYF

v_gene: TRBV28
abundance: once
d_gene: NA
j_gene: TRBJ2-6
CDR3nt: TGTGCCAGCAGTTTATGGTCCCTCCGGGACTCTGGGGCCAACGTCCTGACTTTC
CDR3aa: CASSLWSLRDSGANVLTF

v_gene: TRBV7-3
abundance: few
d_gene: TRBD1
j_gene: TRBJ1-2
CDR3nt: TGTGCCAGCAGCTCCGGACAGGGGGACTATGGCTACACCTTC
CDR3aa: CASSSGQGDYGYTF

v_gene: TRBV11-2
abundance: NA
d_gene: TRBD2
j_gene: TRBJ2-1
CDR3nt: TGTGCCAGCAGCTTGGCGGGCGGGAGAGCCAATGAGCAGTTCTTC
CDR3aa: CASSLAGGRANEQFF

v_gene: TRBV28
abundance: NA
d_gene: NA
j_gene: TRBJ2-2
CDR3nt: TGTGCCAGCAGTTTAACAGGAAGCACCGGGGAGCTGTTTTTT
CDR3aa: CASSLTGSTGELFF